This TCR beta chain was recorded in a study of identical twins. Germline V gene data show CDR1 as DFQATT and CDR2 as SNEGSKA (reference sequence). The CDR3 has 16 residues. Trimming took off 3 bases at V and 6 bases at J, with 21 bases between the two ends. This clonotype occurred a few times. TCRdb reanalysed the 5' RACE reads using MiXCR and keeps one entry per CDR3 protein. The sample carries approximately 690,000 distinct CDR3 sequences, around 6% recorded once. The chain employs TRBV20-1 and TRBJ2-1, with D possibly matching TRBD2 (6 bases). This TCR derives from a man in his late teens or twenties in good health. Material: naive T cells sorted from blood. The CDR3 DNA is TGCAGTGCTAGCGAAAAGGGCAGACTAGTTTCCAATGAGCAGTTCTTC. Amino acid sequence: CSASEKGRLVSNEQFF.